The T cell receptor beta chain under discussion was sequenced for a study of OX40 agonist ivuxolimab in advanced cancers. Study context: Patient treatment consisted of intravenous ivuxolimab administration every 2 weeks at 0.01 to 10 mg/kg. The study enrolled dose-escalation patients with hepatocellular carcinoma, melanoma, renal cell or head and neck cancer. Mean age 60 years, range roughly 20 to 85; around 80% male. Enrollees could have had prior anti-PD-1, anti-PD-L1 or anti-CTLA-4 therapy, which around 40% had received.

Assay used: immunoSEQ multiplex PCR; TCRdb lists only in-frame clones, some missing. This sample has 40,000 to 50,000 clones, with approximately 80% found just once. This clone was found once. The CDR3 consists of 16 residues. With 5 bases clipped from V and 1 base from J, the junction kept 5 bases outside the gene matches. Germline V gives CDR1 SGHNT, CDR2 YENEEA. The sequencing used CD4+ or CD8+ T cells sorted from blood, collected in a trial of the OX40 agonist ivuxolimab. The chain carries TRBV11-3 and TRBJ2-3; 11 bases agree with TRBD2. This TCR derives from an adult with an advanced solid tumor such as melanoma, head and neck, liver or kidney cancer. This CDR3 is CASSPWTSGRTDTQYF. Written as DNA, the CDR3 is TGTGCCAGCAGCCCCTGGACTAGCGGGCGCACAGATACGCAGTATTTT.